This T cell receptor (beta chain) was captured by sequencing in a study of cytomegalovirus exposure and HLA in healthy donors. The protocol was immunoSEQ multiplex PCR, while the TCRdb copy is restricted to in-frame clones and leaves out a portion. The data hold some 250,000 clones, with around 90% observed a single time. The CDR3 loop spans 15 amino acids. Trimming removed 0 bases at V and 3 bases at J, with 11 bases between. Germline loops: CDR1 MNHEY, CDR2 SVGAGI. The material sequenced was PBMCs. This TCR came from a woman younger than 30 in good health and CMV-seronegative. The chain carries TRBV6-5 and TRBJ1-1; maybe TRBD1 (6 bases). The CDR3 here is CASSYSYRVDTEAFF. CDR3 DNA: TGTGCCAGCAGTTACTCCTACAGGGTCGACACTGAAGCTTTCTTT.